This TCR beta chain emerged from a study of STAT3 mutations in large granular lymphocyte leukemia. Study-level points and caveats: Clonal expansion was inferred from samples taken at other timepoints. TCR clonotype switching after therapy occurred in about 35% of the 18 patients. At least one immunodominant TCR beta clonotype appeared in every T-cell large granular lymphocyte leukemia patient.

This clone was counted only a few times. Its matching antigen is unknown. CDR3 length: 14 amino acids. Germline CDR1 is MGHDK and CDR2 is SYGVNS. The ends were cut back, 3 bases at V and 7 bases at J, with 10 bases in the middle. Each sample's TCRbeta library yielded on average approximately 41,000 productive templates. Using immunoSEQ multiplex PCR, the repertoire was profiled, and TCRdb retains in-frame clones only, with some absent. The sample yields roughly 38,000 clones, 70% to 90% seen once. This chain uses TRBV25-1 with TRBJ1-6; D gene uncertain. The TCR sequence derives from a human donor with T large granular lymphocyte leukemia. Some clones in this sample may be carry-over from other donors' samples. Material: PBMCs. Here the CDR3 DNA reads TGTGCCAGCAGTGATTTTGCCGACAATTCACCCCTCCACTTT. Protein product: CASSDFADNSPLHF.